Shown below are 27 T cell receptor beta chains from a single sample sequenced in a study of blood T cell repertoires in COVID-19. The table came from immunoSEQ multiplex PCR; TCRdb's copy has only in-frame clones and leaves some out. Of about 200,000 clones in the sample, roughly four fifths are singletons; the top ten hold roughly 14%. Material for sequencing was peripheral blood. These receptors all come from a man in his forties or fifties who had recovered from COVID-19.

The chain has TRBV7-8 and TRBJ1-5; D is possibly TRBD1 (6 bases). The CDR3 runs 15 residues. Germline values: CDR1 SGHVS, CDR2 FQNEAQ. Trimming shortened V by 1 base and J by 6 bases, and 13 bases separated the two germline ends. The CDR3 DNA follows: TGTGCCAGCAGCTTAGACAGGGTGTTCGGTCAGCCCCAGCATTTT. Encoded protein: CASSLDRVFGQPQHF.

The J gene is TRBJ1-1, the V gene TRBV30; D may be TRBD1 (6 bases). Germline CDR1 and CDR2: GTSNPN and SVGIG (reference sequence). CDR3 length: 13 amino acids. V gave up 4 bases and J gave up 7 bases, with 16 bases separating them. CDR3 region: CAWNRDTPVEAFF. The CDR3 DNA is TGTGCCTGGAACCGGGACACCCCAGTTGAAGCTTTCTTT.

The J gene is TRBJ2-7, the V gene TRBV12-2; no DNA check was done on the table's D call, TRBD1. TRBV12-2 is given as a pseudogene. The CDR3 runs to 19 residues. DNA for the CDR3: TGTGCAAGTCGAGACCGGGACAGGGGAGAGGAGGCGGATTTCTACGAGCAGTACTTC. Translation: CASRDRDRGEEADFYEQYF.

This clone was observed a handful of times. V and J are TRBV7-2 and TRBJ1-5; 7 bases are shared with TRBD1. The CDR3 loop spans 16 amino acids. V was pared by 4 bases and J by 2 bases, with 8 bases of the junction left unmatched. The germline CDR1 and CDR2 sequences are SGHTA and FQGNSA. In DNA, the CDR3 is TGTGCCAGCAGCTATTCAGGGGGTAGGGGCAATCAGCCCCAGCATTTT. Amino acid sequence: CASSYSGGRGNQPQHF. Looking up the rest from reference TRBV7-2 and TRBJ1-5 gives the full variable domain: GAGVSQSPSNKVTEKGKDVELRCDPISGHTALYWYRQSLGQGLEFLIYFQGNSAPDKSGLPSDRFSAERTGGSVSTLTIQRTQQEDSAVYLCASSYSGGRGNQPQHFGDGTRLSIL.

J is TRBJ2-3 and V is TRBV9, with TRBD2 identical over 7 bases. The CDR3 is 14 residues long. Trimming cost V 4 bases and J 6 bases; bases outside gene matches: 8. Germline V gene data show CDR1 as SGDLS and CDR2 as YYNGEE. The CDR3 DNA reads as TGTGCCAGCAGCCCGCGACTAGCCCAGGATACGCAGTATTTT. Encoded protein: CASSPRLAQDTQYF. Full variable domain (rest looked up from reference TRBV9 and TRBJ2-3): DSGVTQTPKHLITATGQRVTLRCSPRSGDLSVYWYQQSLDQGLQFLIQYYNGEERAKGNILERFSAQQFPDLHSELNLSSLELGDSALYFCASSPRLAQDTQYFGPGTRLTVL.

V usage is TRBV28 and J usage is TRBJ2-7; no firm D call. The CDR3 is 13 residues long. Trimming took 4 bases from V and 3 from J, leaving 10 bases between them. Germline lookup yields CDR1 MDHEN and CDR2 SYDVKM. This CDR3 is CASSSGLRYEQYF. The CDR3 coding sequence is TGTGCCAGCAGTTCGGGTTTACGCTACGAGCAGTACTTC.

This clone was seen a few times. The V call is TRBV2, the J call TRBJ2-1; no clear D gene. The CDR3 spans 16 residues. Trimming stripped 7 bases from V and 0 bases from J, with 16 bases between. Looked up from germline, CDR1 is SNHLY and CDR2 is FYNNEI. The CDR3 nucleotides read TGTGCCAGCATAGTGAGCGTAGAGCTCTCCTACAATGAGCAGTTCTTC. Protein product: CASIVSVELSYNEQFF.

CDR3 residues: CAISGQGETVHGYTF. The CDR3, as DNA: TGTGCCATCAGTGGACAGGGTGAAACTGTCCATGGCTACACCTTC. This sequence joins TRBV10-3 and TRBJ1-2; TRBD1 matches 7 bases. There are 15 residues in the CDR3. The germline V gene encodes CDR1 ENHRY and CDR2 SYGVKD. The trim removed 4 bases at V and 6 bases at J, leaving 11 bases unmatched.

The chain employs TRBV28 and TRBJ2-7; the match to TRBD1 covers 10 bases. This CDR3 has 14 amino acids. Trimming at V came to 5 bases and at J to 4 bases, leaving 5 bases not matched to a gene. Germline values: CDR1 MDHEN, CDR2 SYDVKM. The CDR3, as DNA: TGTGCCAGCAGTATCGGGACAGGGGTTTACGAGCAGTACTTC. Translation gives CASSIGTGVYEQYF.

For the CDR3, the DNA is TGTGCCAGCAGCCAAGATTCAGTCTGGACGGAGGGGCCCGGGGAGCTGTTTTTT. Protein sequence: CASSQDSVWTEGPGELFF. V is TRBV3-1 (or the pseudogene TRBV3-2) and J is TRBJ2-2; a weak D match, TRBD2 (6 bases). V was trimmed by 0 bases and J by 6 bases, leaving 20 bases between them. This CDR3 comprises 18 residues. Germline loops: CDR1 LGHDT, CDR2 YNNKEL (reference sequence).

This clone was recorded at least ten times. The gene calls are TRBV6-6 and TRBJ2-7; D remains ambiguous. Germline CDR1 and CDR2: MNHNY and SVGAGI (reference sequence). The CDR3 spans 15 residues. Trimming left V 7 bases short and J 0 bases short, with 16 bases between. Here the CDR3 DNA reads TGTGCCAGCACCCAATATGCTCCGAGCTCCTACGAGCAGTACTTC. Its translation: CASTQYAPSSYEQYF.

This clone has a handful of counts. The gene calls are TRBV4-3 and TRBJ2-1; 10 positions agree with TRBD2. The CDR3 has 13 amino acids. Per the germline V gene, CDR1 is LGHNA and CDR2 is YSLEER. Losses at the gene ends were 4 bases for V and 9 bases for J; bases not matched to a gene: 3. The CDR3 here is CASSRKREGEQFF. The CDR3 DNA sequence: TGCGCCAGCAGCCGCAAGCGGGAGGGTGAGCAGTTCTTC.

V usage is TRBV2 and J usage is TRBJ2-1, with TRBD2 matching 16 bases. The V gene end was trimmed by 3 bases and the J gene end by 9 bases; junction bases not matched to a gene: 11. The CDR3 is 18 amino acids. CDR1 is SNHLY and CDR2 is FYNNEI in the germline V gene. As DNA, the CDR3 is TGTGCCAGCAGTGACCTGGGACTAGCGGGAGGGGCTGGGGGTGAGCAGTTCTTC. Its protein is CASSDLGLAGGAGGEQFF.

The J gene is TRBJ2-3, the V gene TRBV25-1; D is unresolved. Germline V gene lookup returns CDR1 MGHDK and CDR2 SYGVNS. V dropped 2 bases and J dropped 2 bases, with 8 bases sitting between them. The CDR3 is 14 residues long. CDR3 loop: CASSEVAYTDTQYF. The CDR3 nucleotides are TGTGCCAGCAGTGAAGTGGCTTACACAGATACGCAGTATTTT. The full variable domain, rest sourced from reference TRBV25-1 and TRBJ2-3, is EADIYQTPRYLVIGTGKKITLECSQTMGHDKMYWYQQDPGMELHLIHYSYGVNSTEKGDLSSESTVSRIRTEHFPLTLESARPSHTSQYLCASSEVAYTDTQYFGPGTRLTVL.

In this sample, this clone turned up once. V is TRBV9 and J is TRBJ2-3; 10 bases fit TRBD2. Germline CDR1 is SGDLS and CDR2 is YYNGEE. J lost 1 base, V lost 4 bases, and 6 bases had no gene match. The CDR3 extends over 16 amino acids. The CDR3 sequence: CASSPLAGGGTDTQYF. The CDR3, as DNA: TGTGCCAGCAGCCCCTTAGCGGGAGGAGGCACAGATACGCAGTATTTT.

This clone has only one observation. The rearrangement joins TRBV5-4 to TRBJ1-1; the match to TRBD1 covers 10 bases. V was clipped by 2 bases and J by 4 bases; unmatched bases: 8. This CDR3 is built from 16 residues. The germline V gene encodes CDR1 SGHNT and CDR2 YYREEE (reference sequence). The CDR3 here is CASSFGSDRGLTEAFF. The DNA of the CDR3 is TGTGCCAGCAGCTTTGGCTCAGACAGGGGGCTCACTGAAGCTTTCTTT.

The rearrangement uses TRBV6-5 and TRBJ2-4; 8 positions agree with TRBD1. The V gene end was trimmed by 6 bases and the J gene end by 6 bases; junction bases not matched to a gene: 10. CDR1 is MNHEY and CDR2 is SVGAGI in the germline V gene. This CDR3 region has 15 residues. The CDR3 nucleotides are TGTGCCAGCAGAGACAGGGGCGTTGGTGGAAACATTCAGTACTTC. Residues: CASRDRGVGGNIQYF.

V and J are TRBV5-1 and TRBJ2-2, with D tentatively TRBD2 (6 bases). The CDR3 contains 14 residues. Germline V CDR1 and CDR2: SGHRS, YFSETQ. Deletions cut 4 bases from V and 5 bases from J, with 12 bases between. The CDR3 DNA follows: TGCGCCAGCAGCACGGGAGTGGAGACCGGGGAGCTGTTTTTT. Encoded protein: CASSTGVETGELFF.

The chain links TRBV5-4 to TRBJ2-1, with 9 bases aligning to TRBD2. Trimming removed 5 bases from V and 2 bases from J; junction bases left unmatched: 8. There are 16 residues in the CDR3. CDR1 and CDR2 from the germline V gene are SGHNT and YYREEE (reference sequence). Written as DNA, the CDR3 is TGTGCCAGCAGTTCTGTAGCGGGAGTTCCCTACAATGAGCAGTTCTTC. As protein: CASSSVAGVPYNEQFF.

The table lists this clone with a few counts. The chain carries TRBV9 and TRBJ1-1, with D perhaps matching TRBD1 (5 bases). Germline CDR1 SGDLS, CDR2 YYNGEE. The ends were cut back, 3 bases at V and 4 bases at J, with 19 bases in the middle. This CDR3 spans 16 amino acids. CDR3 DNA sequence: TGTGCCAGCAGCGACCGGGTGGAAGGGGATTCCACTGAAGCTTTCTTT. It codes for CASSDRVEGDSTEAFF.

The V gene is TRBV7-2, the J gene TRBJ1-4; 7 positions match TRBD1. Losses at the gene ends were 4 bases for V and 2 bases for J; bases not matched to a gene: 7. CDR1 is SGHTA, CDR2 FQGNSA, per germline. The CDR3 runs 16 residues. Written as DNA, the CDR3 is TGTGCCAGCAGCTCCCGGAAGGGGGCGACTAATGAAAAACTGTTTTTT. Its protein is CASSSRKGATNEKLFF.

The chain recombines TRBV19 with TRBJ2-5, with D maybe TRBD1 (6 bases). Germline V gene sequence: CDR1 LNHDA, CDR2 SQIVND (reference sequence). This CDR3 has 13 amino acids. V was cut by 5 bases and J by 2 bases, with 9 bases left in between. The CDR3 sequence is CASSRDTQETQYF. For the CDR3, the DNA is TGTGCCAGTAGTCGGGACACTCAAGAGACCCAGTACTTC. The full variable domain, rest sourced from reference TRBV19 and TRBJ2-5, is DGGITQSPKYLFRKEGQNVTLSCEQNLNHDAMYWYRQDPGQGLRLIYYSQIVNDFQKGDIAEGYSVSREKKESFPLTVTSAQKNPTAFYLCASSRDTQETQYFGPGTRLLVL.

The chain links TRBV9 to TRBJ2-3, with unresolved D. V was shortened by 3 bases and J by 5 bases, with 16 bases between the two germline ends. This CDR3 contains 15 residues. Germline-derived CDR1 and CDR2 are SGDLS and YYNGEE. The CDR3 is CASSDELNTQDTQYF. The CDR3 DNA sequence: TGTGCCAGCAGCGACGAACTAAACACTCAAGATACGCAGTATTTT.

CDR3 sequence reads: CASSQVGLAGTAYEQYF. DNA of the CDR3: TGTGCCAGCAGCCAAGTCGGACTAGCGGGAACGGCCTACGAGCAGTACTTC. The chain has TRBV3-1 (or the pseudogene TRBV3-2) and TRBJ2-7; TRBD2 agrees at 12 bases. Trimming at V came to 1 base and at J to 2 bases, leaving 6 bases not matched to a gene. This CDR3 spans 17 amino acids. CDR1 and CDR2 from the germline V gene are LGHDT and YNNKEL (reference sequence).

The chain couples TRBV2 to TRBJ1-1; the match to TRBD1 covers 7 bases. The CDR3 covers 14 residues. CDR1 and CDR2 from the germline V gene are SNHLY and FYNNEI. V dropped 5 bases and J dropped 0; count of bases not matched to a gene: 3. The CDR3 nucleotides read TGTGCCAGCAGTCCGGACAGGATGAACACTGAAGCTTTCTTT. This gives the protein CASSPDRMNTEAFF.

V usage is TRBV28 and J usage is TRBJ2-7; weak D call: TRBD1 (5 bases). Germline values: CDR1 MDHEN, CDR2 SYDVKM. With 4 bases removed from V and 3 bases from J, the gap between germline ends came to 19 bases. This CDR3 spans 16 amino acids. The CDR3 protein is CASSSPIIGQNYEQYF. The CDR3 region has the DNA TGTGCCAGCAGTTCCCCCATCATAGGACAAAACTACGAGCAGTACTTC.

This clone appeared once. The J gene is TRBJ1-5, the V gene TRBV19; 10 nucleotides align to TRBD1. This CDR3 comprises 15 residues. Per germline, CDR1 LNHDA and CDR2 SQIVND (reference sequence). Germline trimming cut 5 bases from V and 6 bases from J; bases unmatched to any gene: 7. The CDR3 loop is CASSPDRGLGQPQHF. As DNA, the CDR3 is TGTGCCAGTAGTCCTGACAGGGGGCTTGGTCAGCCCCAGCATTTT.